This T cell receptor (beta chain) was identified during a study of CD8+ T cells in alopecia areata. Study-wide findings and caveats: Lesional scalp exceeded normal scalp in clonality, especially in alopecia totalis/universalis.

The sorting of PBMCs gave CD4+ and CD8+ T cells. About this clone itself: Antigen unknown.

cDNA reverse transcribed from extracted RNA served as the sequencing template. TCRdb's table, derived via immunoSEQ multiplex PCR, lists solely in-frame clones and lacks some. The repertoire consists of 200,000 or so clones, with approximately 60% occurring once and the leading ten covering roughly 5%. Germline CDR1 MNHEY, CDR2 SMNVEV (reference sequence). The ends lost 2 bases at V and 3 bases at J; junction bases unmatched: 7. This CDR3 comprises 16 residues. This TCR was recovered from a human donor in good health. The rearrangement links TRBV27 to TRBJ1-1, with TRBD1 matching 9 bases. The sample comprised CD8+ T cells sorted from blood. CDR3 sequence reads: CASSLGTGRLDTEAFF. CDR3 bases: TGTGCCAGCAGTTTAGGGACAGGGCGCCTGGACACTGAAGCTTTCTTT.